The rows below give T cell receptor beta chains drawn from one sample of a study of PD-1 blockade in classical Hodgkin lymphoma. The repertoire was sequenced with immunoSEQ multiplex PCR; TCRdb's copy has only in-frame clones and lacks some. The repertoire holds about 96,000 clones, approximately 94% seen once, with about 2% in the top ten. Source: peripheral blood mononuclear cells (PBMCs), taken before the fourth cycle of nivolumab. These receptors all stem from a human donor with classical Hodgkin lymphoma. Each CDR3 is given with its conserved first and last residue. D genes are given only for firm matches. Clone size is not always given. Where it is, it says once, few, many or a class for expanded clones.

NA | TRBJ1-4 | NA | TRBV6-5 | TGTGCCAGCTTATCGGGGCAAAAACTGTTTTTT | CASLSGQKLFF
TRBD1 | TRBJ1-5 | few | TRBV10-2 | TGCGCCAGCAGTGAGTCGCGGCAGGGGGGAAATCAGCCCCAGCATTTT | CASSESRQGGNQPQHF
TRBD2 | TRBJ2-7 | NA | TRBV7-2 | TGTGCCAGCAGCTTAGGCCTCGGGACTAGCGGGAGGTTGGTCTACGAGCAGTACTTC | CASSLGLGTSGRLVYEQYF
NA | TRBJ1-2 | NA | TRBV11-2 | TGTGCCAGCAACCCCACGAAGGACCACTATGGCTACACCTTC | CASNPTKDHYGYTF
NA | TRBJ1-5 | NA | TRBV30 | TGTGCCTGGAGTGTAGGGAACAGTCTTCGACAGCCCCAGCATTTT | CAWSVGNSLRQPQHF
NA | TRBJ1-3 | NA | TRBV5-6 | TGTGCCAGCAGCTTCTGGACAGCTGGAAACACCATATATTTT | CASSFWTAGNTIYF
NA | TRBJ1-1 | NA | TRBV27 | TGTGCCAGCAGTCCAAGGGGCAGGAGGAACACTGAAGCTTTCTTT | CASSPRGRRNTEAFF
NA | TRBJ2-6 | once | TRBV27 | TGTGCCAGCAGTTCGGGGGCCAACGTCCTGACTTTC | CASSSGANVLTF
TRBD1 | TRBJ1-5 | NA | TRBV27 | TGTGCCAGCAGTAGCACAGGGGGTCAGCCCCAGCATTTT | CASSSTGGQPQHF
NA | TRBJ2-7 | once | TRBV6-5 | TGTGCCAGCAGTTACTCGACGGGCTACGAGCAGTACTTC | CASSYSTGYEQYF
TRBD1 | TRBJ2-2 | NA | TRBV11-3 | TGTGCCAGCAGCTTAGTTACAGGGGACACCGGGGAGCTGTTTTTT | CASSLVTGDTGELFF
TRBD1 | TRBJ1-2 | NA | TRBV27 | TGTGCCAGCAGCTGGGGGACAGGGGAAAGTGGCTACACCTTC | CASSWGTGESGYTF
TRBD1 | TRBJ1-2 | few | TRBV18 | TGTGCCAGCTCACCACGGACAGGGTTC | CASSPRTGF
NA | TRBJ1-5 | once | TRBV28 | TGTGCCAGCAGTCCCGCCGGCGATAGGAGCAATCAGCCCCAGCATTTT | CASSPAGDRSNQPQHF
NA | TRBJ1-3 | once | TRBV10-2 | TGCGCCAGCAGTAGGCACAGGGCGCATTCTGGAAACACCATATATTTT | CASSRHRAHSGNTIYF
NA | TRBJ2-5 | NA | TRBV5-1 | TGCGCCAGCAGCCCTCAGGTGACAGCGGAAGAGACCCAGTACTTC | CASSPQVTAEETQYF
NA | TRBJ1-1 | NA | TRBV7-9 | TGTGCCAGCAATTGGAGGAGGGGGGAAGCTTTCTTT | CASNWRRGEAFF
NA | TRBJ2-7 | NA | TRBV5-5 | TGTGCCAGCAGCTTGGCCATTCAAGGACCTCCCTACGAGCAGTACTTC | CASSLAIQGPPYEQYF
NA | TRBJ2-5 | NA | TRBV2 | TGTGCCAGCCAGGGGTTTCGGGAGACCCAGTACTTC | CASQGFRETQYF
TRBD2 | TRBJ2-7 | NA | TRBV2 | TGTGCCAGCAGTCCGGGACTAGCGGGAGGGCCAGGCGAGCAGTACTTC | CASSPGLAGGPGEQYF
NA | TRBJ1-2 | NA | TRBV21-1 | TGTGCCAGCAGCAAATTAGAACAGTATGGCTACACCTTC | CASSKLEQYGYTF
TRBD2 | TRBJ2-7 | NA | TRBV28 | TGTGCCAGCAGTTTGGGGGGACTAGCGGGAGCCTACGAGCAGTACTTC | CASSLGGLAGAYEQYF
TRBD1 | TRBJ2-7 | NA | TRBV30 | TGTGCCTGGAGTGTTTGGGCCCTGACAGGGGGAGTATTAAAACCCGACTACGAGCAGTACTTC | CAWSVWALTGGVLKPDYEQYF
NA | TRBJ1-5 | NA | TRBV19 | TGTGCCCGCCCTTCAGGAGGCAATCAGCCCCAGCATTTT | CARPSGGNQPQHF
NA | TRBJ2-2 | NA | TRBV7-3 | TGTGCCAGCAGCTTAAGGCGGGCCGGGGAGCTGTTTTTT | CASSLRRAGELFF
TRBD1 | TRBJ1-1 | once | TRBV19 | TGTGCCAGTAGTCCGACAGGGGGGTCCACTGAAGCTTTCTTT | CASSPTGGSTEAFF
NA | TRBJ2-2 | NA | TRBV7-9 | TGTGCCAGCAGCAATAACAGGGACCACGGGGAGCTGTTTTTT | CASSNNRDHGELFF
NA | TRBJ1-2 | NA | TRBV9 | TGTGCCAGCAGCCCACGCGACGGCGCTAACTATGGCTACACCTTC | CASSPRDGANYGYTF
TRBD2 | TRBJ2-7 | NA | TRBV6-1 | TGTGCCAGCAGTGAGGGGACTAGCAGGTACTACGAGCAGTACTTC | CASSEGTSRYYEQYF
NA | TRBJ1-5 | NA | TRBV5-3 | TGTGCCAGAAGCTTGAAGGAGGGACAACCCCAGCATTTT | CARSLKEGQPQHF
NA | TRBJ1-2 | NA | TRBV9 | TGTGCCAGCAGCGCCCCCACGGGGGGGGATTATATGAGTGGCTACACCTTC | CASSAPTGGDYMSGYTF
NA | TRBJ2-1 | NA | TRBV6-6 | TGTGCCAGCAGGCGCCCCTACAATGAGCAGTTCTTC | CASRRPYNEQFF
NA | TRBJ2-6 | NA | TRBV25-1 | TGTGCCAGCAGTGAGCGGGGAAAAGGTTCTGGGGCCAACGTCCTGACTTTC | CASSERGKGSGANVLTF
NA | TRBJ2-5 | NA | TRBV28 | TGTGCCAGCAGTTTGTTAGTAACGGAGACCCAGTACTTC | CASSLLVTETQYF
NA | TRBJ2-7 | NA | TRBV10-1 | TGCGCCAGCAGTGAGGAGGATTTCGAGCAGTACTTC | CASSEEDFEQYF
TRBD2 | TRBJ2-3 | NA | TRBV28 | TGTGCCAGCACCCTACTAGCGGGAGTGGGCACAGATACGCAGTATTTT | CASTLLAGVGTDTQYF
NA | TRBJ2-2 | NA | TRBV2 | TGTGCCAGCAAGGAGAACGCGAACACCGGGGAGCTGTTTTTT | CASKENANTGELFF
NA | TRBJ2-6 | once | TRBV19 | TGTGCCAGTAGTGTGCGATCTGGGGCCAACGTCCTGACTTTC | CASSVRSGANVLTF
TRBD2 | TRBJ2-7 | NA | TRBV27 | TGTGCCAGCAGGGGGCGGGAGGCTCACGAGCAGTACTTC | CASRGREAHEQYF
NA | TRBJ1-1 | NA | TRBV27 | TGTGCCAGCGGTACACCGAACACTGAAGCTTTCTTT | CASGTPNTEAFF
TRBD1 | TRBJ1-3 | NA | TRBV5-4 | TGTGCCAGCAGCTTGGGAGGGACAGGGTCGGCGGGAAACACCATATATTTT | CASSLGGTGSAGNTIYF
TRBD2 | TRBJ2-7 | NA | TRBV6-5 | TGTGCCAGCAAGGCGGGAGGGCGCGAGCAGTACTTC | CASKAGGREQYF
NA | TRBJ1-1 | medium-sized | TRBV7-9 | TGTGCCAGCAGCCCGGGATGGGGGAGTAATGAAGCTTTCTTT | CASSPGWGSNEAFF